This is a list of T cell receptor beta chains from one sample in a study of T cell responses to AZD1222 COVID-19 vaccine. Generated by immunoSEQ multiplex PCR, the TCRdb table keeps only in-frame clones and is missing some. The sample contains approximately 150,000 clones, approximately 88% of which appear only once. The sequences come from peripheral blood, collected on day 0 of MenACWY control vaccination. These receptors were collected from an adult in good health. The conserved cysteine and the conserved F or W are not part of the CDR3 here.

cdr3_aa	v_call	j_call
AWSVPRQLLSYGYT	TRBV30	TRBJ1-2
ASRRLAGGLEQF	TRBV6-5	TRBJ2-1
ASSLALERTSYGYT	TRBV7-2	TRBJ1-2
ASSSDSWYEQY	TRBV5-1	TRBJ2-7
ASSVTGGGRSPLH	TRBV7-9	TRBJ1-6
ASSVGLLSGEQY	TRBV18	TRBJ2-7
ASSLQGGHGYT	TRBV13	TRBJ1-2
AWSVGRYGYT	TRBV30	TRBJ1-2
AISGTGGRESSYNEQF	TRBV10-3	TRBJ2-1
ASGRGSTYNEQF	TRBV10-2	TRBJ2-1
SVVGSRVGYEQY	TRBV29-1	TRBJ2-7
ASSFYREGYT	TRBV12-3/TRBV12-4	TRBJ1-2
ASSDPTRGAYEQY	TRBV6-1	TRBJ2-7
ASSGTYSGNTIY	TRBV2	TRBJ1-3
ASRTSGTYEQY	TRBV12-3/TRBV12-4	TRBJ2-7
ASSLWDRNMPLH	TRBV5-4	TRBJ1-6
ASRRGGPWEYNEQF	TRBV5-1	TRBJ2-1
ASSEYGTGRDTQY	TRBV9	TRBJ2-3
ASTGHRAGYGYT	TRBV28	TRBJ1-2
ASSSTGGRGYT	TRBV5-1	TRBJ1-2
ASSEGQLEEQY	TRBV11-3	TRBJ2-7
ASRTGGEVNTEAF	TRBV7-9	TRBJ1-1
SVVLYSGNTIY	TRBV29-1	TRBJ1-3
ASTSGTSGANVLT	TRBV19	TRBJ2-6
ASSQNPGQVSNEQF	TRBV6-2/TRBV6-3	TRBJ2-1
SVEGGPYNEQF	TRBV29-1	TRBJ2-1
ASSRNYEQY	TRBV11-3	TRBJ2-7
ASSSALAGLTSTDTQY	TRBV4-1	TRBJ2-3
ASSEYLGAATNEKLF	TRBV2	TRBJ1-4
ASSSGTTEAF	TRBV27	TRBJ1-1
ASSPRGGYEQY	TRBV9	TRBJ2-7
ASSLGFTTFMNTEAF	TRBV7-9	TRBJ1-1
ASSFQDLSNQPQH	TRBV28	TRBJ1-5
AIMKDRDSNSPLH	TRBV10-3	TRBJ1-6
ASSHGGTNTEAF	TRBV19	TRBJ1-1
ASSLSLAYEQY	TRBV7-9	TRBJ2-7
ASSQEDRGGTGELF	TRBV4-2	TRBJ2-2
ASSRTGTGRFDEQY	TRBV7-3	TRBJ2-7
ASSFATGVRTEAF	TRBV7-2	TRBJ1-1
ASSPGGGLDNEQF	TRBV5-4	TRBJ2-1